This TCR beta chain was found in a study of cytomegalovirus exposure and HLA in healthy donors. Study conclusions and caveats: In a later analysis, TCR beta V- and J-gene trimming was associated with a missense DCLRE1C variant. Specificity for CMV antigens was confirmed in vitro for a few of the CMV-associated chains.

Regarding this clone: Antigen unknown.

This PCR relied on a set of 60 Vbeta primers and 13 Jbeta primers. Generated by immunoSEQ multiplex PCR, the TCRdb table keeps only in-frame clones and is missing some. The sample holds roughly 190,000 clones, over 70% seen once. The CDR3 has 15 residues. The V end was cut by 1 base, the J end by 0 bases, with 10 bases between. The chain recombines TRBV23-1 with TRBJ2-7; tentative D call: TRBD1 (6 bases). TRBV23-1 is reported as an ORF; its role is uncertain. This receptor was identified in a woman aged 18 to 35 in good health and CMV-seronegative. The sequencing input was PBMCs. The CDR3 reads CASSQWTVSSYEQYF. The CDR3 DNA sequence: TGCGCCAGCAGTCAATGGACAGTCAGCTCCTACGAGCAGTACTTC.